This TCR beta chain was sequenced in a study of blood T cells in healthy people across ages. This clonotype turned up a few times. Antigen specificity is unknown. The ends were cut back, 5 bases at V and 0 bases at J, with 11 bases in the middle. The CDR3 is made up of 15 amino acids. Germline V gene sequence: CDR1 SGHTA, CDR2 FQGNSA. Study-wide points: Aged donors had fewer naive CD4+ cells and lower diversity than long-lived donors. Estimates drawn from one million T cells were deemed to understate diversity.

Caucasian, healthy and from Russia, the donors were aged between about 6 and 90. Researchers report isolating at least 7 million PBMCs per sample. Together with a sample-barcoded 5' primer, a J-beta primer mix was included in a second PCR lasting about 6 to 11 cycles. TCRdb re-analysed the 5' RACE reads in MiXCR, keeping a single row per CDR3 protein. The profile shows roughly 570,000 distinct CDR3 sequences, 27% of them singletons. The sequenced sample consisted of blood. The chain combines TRBV7-2 with TRBJ1-5; D is perhaps TRBD1 (5 bases). The TCR comes from a woman aged 70-85 years in good health. CDR3 in DNA: TGTGCCAGCAGCGTACGGGGACTTAGCAATCAGCCCCAGCATTTT. It codes for CASSVRGLSNQPQHF.